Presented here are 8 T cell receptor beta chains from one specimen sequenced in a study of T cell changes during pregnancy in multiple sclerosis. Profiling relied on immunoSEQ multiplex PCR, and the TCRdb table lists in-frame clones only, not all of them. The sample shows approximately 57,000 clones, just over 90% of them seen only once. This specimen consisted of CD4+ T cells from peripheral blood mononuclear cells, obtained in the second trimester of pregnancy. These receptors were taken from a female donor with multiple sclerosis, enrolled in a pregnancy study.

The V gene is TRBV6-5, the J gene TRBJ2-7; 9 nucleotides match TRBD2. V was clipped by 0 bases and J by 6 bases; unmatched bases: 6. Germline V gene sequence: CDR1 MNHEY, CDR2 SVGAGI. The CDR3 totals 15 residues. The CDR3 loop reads CASSYSSSGKVEQYF. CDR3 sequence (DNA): TGTGCCAGCAGTTACTCGTCTAGCGGGAAAGTCGAGCAGTACTTC.

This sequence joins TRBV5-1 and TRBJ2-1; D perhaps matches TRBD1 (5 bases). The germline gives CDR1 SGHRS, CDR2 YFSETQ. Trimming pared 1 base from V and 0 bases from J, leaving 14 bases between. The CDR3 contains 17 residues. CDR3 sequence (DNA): TGCGCCAGCAGCTTGTTAGGGGCCATAAGCTCCTACAATGAGCAGTTCTTC. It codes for CASSLLGAISSYNEQFF.

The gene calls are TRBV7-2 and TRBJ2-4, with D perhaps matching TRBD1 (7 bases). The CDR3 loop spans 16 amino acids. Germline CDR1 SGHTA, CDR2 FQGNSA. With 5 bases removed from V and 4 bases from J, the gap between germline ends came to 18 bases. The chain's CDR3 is CASSNRLGGQKNIQYF. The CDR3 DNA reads TGTGCCAGCAGCAACCGCCTGGGGGGACAGAAAAACATTCAGTACTTC. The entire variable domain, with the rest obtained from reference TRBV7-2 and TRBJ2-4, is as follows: GAGVSQSPSNKVTEKGKDVELRCDPISGHTALYWYRQSLGQGLEFLIYFQGNSAPDKSGLPSDRFSAERTGGSVSTLTIQRTQQEDSAVYLCASSNRLGGQKNIQYFGAGTRLSVL.

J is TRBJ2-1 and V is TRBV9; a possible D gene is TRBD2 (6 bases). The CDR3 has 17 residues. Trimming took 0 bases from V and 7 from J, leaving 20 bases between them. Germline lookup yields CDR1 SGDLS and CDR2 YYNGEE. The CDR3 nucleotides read TGTGCCAGCAGCGTAGAGGTAGCGGAGCAGAGGGTGAATGAGCAGTTCTTC. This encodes CASSVEVAEQRVNEQFF.

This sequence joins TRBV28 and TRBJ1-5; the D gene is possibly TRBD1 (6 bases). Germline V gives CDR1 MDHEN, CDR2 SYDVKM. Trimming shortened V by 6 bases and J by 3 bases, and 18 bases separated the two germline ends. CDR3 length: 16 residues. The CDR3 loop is CASSPSPGANNQPQHF. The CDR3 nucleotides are TGTGCCAGCAGCCCTTCCCCAGGGGCAAACAATCAGCCCCAGCATTTT. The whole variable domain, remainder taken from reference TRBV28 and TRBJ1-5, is DVKVTQSSRYLVKRTGEKVFLECVQDMDHENMFWYRQDPGLGLRLIYFSYDVKMKEKGDIPEGYSVSREKKERFSLILESASTNQTSMYLCASSPSPGANNQPQHFGDGTRLSIL.

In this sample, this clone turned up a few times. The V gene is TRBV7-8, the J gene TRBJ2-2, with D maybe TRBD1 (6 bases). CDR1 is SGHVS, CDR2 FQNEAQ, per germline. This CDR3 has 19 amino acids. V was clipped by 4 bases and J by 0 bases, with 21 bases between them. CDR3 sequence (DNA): TGTGCCAGCAGCTCCCCGGTACAGGGCCCCTTCGCGAACACCGGGGAGCTGTTTTTT. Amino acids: CASSSPVQGPFANTGELFF.

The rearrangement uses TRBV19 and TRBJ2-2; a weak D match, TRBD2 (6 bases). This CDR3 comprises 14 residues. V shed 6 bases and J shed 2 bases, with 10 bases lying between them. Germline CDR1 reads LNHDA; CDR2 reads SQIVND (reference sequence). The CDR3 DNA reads TGTGCCAGTAGAGGGACTTTTAACACCGGGGAGCTGTTTTTT. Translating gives CASRGTFNTGELFF.

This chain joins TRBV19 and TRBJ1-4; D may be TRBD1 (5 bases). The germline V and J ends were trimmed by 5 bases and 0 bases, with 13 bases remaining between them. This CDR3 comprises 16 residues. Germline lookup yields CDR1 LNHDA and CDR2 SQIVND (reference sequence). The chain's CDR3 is CASSYGGGSTNEKLFF. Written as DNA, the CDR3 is TGTGCCAGTAGTTACGGGGGAGGGTCAACTAATGAAAAACTGTTTTTT.